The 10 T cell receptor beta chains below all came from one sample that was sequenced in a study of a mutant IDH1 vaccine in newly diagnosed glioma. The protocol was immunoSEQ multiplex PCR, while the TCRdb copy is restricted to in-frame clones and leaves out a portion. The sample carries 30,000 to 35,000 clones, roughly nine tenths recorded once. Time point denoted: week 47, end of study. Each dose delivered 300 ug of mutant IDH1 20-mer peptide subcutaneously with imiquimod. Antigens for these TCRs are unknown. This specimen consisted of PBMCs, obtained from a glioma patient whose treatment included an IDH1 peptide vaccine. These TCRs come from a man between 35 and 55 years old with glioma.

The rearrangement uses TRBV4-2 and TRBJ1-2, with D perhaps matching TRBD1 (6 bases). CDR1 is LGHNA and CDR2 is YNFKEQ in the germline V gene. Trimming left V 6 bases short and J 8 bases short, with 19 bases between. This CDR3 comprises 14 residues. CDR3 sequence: CASSSFRGLGGYTF. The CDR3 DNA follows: TGTGCCAGCAGTTCTTTCAGGGGCTTGGGGGGCTACACCTTC.

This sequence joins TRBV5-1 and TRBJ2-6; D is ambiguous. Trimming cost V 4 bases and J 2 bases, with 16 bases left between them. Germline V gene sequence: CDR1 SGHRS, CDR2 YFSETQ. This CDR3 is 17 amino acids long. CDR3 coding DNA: TGCGCCAGCAGCACATCCCCGGTGGGGACTGGGGCCAACGTCCTGACTTTC. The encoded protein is CASSTSPVGTGANVLTF. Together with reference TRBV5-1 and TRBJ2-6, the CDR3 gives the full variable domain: KAGVTQTPRYLIKTRGQQVTLSCSPISGHRSVSWYQQTPGQGLQFLFEYFSETQRNKGNFPGRFSGRQFSNSRSEMNVSTLELGDSALYLCASSTSPVGTGANVLTFGAGSRLTVL.

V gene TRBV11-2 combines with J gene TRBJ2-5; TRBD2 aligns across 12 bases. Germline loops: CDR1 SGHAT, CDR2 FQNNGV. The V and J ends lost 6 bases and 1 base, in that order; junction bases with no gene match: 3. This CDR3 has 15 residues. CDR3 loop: CASRKLAGGQETQYF. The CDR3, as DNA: TGTGCCAGCAGGAAACTAGCGGGAGGCCAAGAGACCCAGTACTTC.

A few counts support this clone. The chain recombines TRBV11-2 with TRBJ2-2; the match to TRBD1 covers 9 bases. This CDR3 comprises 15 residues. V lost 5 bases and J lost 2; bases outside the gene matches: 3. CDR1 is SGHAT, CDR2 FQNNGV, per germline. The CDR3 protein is CASSMDRGNTGELFF. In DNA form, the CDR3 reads TGTGCCAGCAGCATGGACAGGGGAAACACCGGGGAGCTGTTTTTT. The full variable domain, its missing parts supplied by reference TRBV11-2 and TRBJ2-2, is EAGVAQSPRYKIIEKRQSVAFWCNPISGHATLYWYQQILGQGPKLLIQFQNNGVVDDSQLPKDRFSAERLKGVDSTLKIQPAKLEDSAVYLCASSMDRGNTGELFFGEGSRLTVL.

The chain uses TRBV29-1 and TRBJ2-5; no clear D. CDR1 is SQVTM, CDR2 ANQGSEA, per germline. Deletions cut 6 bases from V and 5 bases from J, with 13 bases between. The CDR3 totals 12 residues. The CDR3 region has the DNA TGCAGCGTCCCCTTAGCCGGGGAGACCCAGTACTTC. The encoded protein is CSVPLAGETQYF.

The CDR3 region is CASSPAETSGYEQYF. The CDR3 nucleotides read TGCGCCAGCAGTCCGGCCGAGACTAGCGGATACGAGCAGTACTTC. V is TRBV10-2 and J is TRBJ2-7, with TRBD2 matching 9 bases. The CDR3 is 15 amino acids. The germline V gene encodes CDR1 WSHSY and CDR2 SAAADI. V lost 5 bases to trimming and J lost 4 bases; unmatched junction nucleotides: 9.

The CDR3, as DNA: TGTGCCAGCAGTTACGTCTCTGGGGCCAACGTCCTGACTTTC. Residues: CASSYVSGANVLTF. The V gene is TRBV6-5, the J gene TRBJ2-6; D not resolved. CDR3 length: 14 residues. The V end lost 2 bases, the J end lost 0 bases, and 2 bases lay between the germline ends. The germline V gene has CDR1 MNHEY and CDR2 SVGAGI.

The chain's CDR3 is CASSPTGTLEETQYF. CDR3 sequence (DNA): TGTGCCAGCAGCCCCACCGGGACGTTGGAAGAGACCCAGTACTTC. The rearrangement uses TRBV7-6 and TRBJ2-5, with D perhaps assigned TRBD1 or TRBD2 (5 bases each). The CDR3 has 15 residues. V gave up 5 bases and J gave up 3 bases, with 16 bases separating them. Per the germline V gene, CDR1 is SGHVS and CDR2 is FNYEAQ.

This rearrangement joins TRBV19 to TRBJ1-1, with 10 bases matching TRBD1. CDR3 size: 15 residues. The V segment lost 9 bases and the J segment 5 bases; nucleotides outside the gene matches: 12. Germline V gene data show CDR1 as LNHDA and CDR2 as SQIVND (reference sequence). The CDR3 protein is CASLRTGTGVTEAFF. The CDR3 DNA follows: TGTGCCAGCCTCAGGACCGGGACAGGGGTGACTGAAGCTTTCTTT.

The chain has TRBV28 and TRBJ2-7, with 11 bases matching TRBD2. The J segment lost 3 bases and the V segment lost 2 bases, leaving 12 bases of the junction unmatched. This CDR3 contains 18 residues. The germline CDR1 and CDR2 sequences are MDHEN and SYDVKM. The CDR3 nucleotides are TGTGCCAGCAGTTTAGAGGGACTAGCGGAGGTGGTGCGCTACGAGCAGTACTTC. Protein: CASSLEGLAEVVRYEQYF. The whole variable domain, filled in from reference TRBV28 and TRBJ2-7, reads DVKVTQSSRYLVKRTGEKVFLECVQDMDHENMFWYRQDPGLGLRLIYFSYDVKMKEKGDIPEGYSVSREKKERFSLILESASTNQTSMYLCASSLEGLAEVVRYEQYFGPGTRLTVT.